This T cell receptor beta chain is from a study of blood T cell repertoires in COVID-19. Study details: PBMCs, B-cell-depleted T cells, or T cells were the source of the cDNA or gDNA that made up the material.

Study processing details: Amplification from reference gene primers served as the basis for estimated nucleated cell counts. Here immunoSEQ multiplex PCR was the method, and the copy in TCRdb shows in-frame clones only, minus some. That table gives V, J and clone size, and the DNA gave D and trimming. The sample gives roughly 180,000 clones, roughly 84% of which show up once; roughly 5% is in the top ten. V was shortened by 2 bases and J by 10 bases, with 10 bases between the two germline ends. Per germline, CDR1 SEHNR and CDR2 FQNEAQ (reference sequence). CDR3 size: 12 residues. There are a few counts of this clone. Recruited during active infection, patients (from Seattle) were subsequently followed longitudinally.

The sample consisted of peripheral blood. This chain uses TRBV7-9 with TRBJ2-3; maybe TRBD2 (5 bases). The clonotype originates from a woman between 50 and 59 years old with COVID-19, enrolled during active disease. The CDR3 nucleotides are TGTGCCAGCAGCTTAATCCCCGGGGCGCAGTATTTT. It is translated as CASSLIPGAQYF.